Following are 21 T cell receptor beta chains from one sample sequenced in a study of T cell repertoires in cytomegalovirus infection. TCRdb passed the reads through MiXCR, listing each CDR3 protein once. Counted here are 210,000 or so distinct CDR3 sequences, around 6.2% occurring once; the ten biggest clones make up 6.5%. The specimen sequenced was PBMCs. The source of these receptors is a human donor in good health (CMV status not recorded). Some clones in this sample may be carry-over from other donors' samples.

This chain connects TRBV4-2 to TRBJ1-2, with D perhaps TRBD1 (6 bases). The V end lost 3 bases, the J end lost 0 bases, and 14 bases lay between the germline ends. The CDR3 totals 16 residues. The germline V gene encodes CDR1 LGHNA and CDR2 YNFKEQ. The CDR3 protein is CASSHGQQLTNYGYTF. The DNA of the CDR3 is TGTGCCAGCAGCCACGGACAGCAACTTACTAACTATGGCTACACCTTC.

The J gene is TRBJ2-3, the V gene TRBV6-2 or TRBV6-3, with D tentatively TRBD1 (5 bases). Germline V gene data show CDR1 as MNHEY and CDR2 as SVGEGT. The CDR3 contains 14 residues. Trimming took 6 bases from V and 2 from J, leaving 12 bases between them. CDR3 loop: CASRPPGNTDTQYF. In nucleotides, the CDR3 is TGTGCCAGCAGGCCCCCAGGGAACACAGATACGCAGTATTTT.

This clonotype was counted ten times or more. The V call is TRBV28, the J call TRBJ2-1; D is unresolved. Between the trimmed V and J ends, which lost 2 bases and 0 bases, there was a span of 11 bases. CDR3 length: 16 residues. CDR1 and CDR2 from the germline V gene are MDHEN and SYDVKM. This chain's CDR3 is CASSLMGISSYNEQFF. CDR3 nucleotide sequence: TGTGCCAGCAGTTTAATGGGGATTAGCTCCTACAATGAGCAGTTCTTC. The full variable domain, rest sourced from reference TRBV28 and TRBJ2-1, is DVKVTQSSRYLVKRTGEKVFLECVQDMDHENMFWYRQDPGLGLRLIYFSYDVKMKEKGDIPEGYSVSREKKERFSLILESASTNQTSMYLCASSLMGISSYNEQFFGPGTRLTVL.

The chain recombines TRBV3-1 with TRBJ2-3; D call uncertain. Germline V gene data show CDR1 as LGHDT and CDR2 as YNNKEL (reference sequence). V was pared by 4 bases and J by 2 bases, with 10 bases between. This CDR3 has 14 residues. In DNA, the CDR3 is TGTGCCAGCAGCCCCGGGCCTCCCACAGATACGCAGTATTTT. It is translated as CASSPGPPTDTQYF.

In the case of this clonotype: A much larger clone lies one base from this, so it may be a read error. V and J are TRBV4-3 and TRBJ1-5; 7 nucleotides align to TRBD1. Trimming at V came to 3 bases and at J to 9 bases, leaving 8 bases not matched to a gene. CDR3 length: 14 residues. Germline V gives CDR1 LGHNA, CDR2 YSLEER. CDR3 in DNA: TGCGCCAGCAGCCATAACAGGGGATTGACGCCCCAGCATTTT. It codes for CASSHNRGLTPQHF.

This clonotype was detected many times. The chain carries TRBV18 and TRBJ2-7, with D maybe TRBD2 (6 bases). Per the germline V gene, CDR1 is KGHSH and CDR2 is LQKENI. The germline V and J ends were trimmed by 3 bases and 2 bases, with 11 bases remaining between them. The CDR3 consists of 14 residues. CDR3 coding DNA: TGTGCCAGCTCACCGGGGACTGCCACCTACGAGCAGTACTTC. Translated: CASSPGTATYEQYF.

Only a few counts were recorded for this clonotype. The chain links TRBV20-1 to TRBJ1-1; tentatively, D is TRBD1 (5 bases). The CDR3 spans 10 residues. CDR1 DFQATT and CDR2 SNEGSKA come from the germline V gene (reference sequence). The V end was cut by 6 bases, the J end by 4 bases, with 6 bases between. The CDR3 bases are TGCAGTGCAGGGGCCACTGAAGCTTTCTTT. Amino acids: CSAGATEAFF.

This clonotype was observed at least ten times. The CDR3 loop reads CASSPFNSEETQYF. DNA of the CDR3: TGTGCCAGCTCACCATTTAATTCGGAAGAGACCCAGTACTTC. The V and J genes are TRBV18 and TRBJ2-5; D unclear. V shed 2 bases and J shed 3 bases, with 10 bases lying between them. CDR3 length equals 14 residues. The germline CDR1 and CDR2 sequences are KGHSH and LQKENI.

This clonotype has ten or more counts. The chain combines TRBV7-3 with TRBJ2-5, with D possibly matching TRBD2 (7 bases). The V and J ends lost 1 base and 5 bases respectively, with 14 bases between them. CDR1 is SGHTA and CDR2 is FQGTGA in the germline V gene. The length of the CDR3 is 15 residues. The chain's CDR3 is CASSLRGGAYETQYF. The CDR3 DNA reads TGTGCCAGCAGCTTAAGAGGGGGGGCCTACGAGACCCAGTACTTC.

V usage is TRBV2 and J usage is TRBJ2-2; perhaps TRBD1 as D (5 bases). Per germline, CDR1 SNHLY and CDR2 FYNNEI. Deletions cut 10 bases from V and 5 bases from J, with 11 bases between. This CDR3 region has 12 residues. CDR3 coding DNA: TGTGCCAACATCAGGGTTACCGGGGAGCTGTTTTTT. Translated, it gives CANIRVTGELFF.

In its sample, this clonotype was seen many times. The chain has TRBV20-1 and TRBJ2-3; possible D gene TRBD2, 6 bases. This CDR3 region has 12 residues. V was clipped by 5 bases and J by 4 bases, with 10 bases between them. From germline, CDR1 is DFQATT and CDR2 SNEGSKA (reference sequence). The CDR3 DNA reads as TGCAGTGCTCCTCGACTAGCAGATACGCAGTATTTT. This sequence encodes CSAPRLADTQYF.

This clonotype occurred many times. The chain combines TRBV7-2 with TRBJ1-1; 10 bases match TRBD1. The length of the CDR3 is 15 residues. Germline trimming cut 4 bases from V and 5 bases from J; bases unmatched to any gene: 7. The germline V gene encodes CDR1 SGHTA and CDR2 FQGNSA. The CDR3 DNA reads TGTGCCAGCAGCTGGACAGGGGGGGTTGAGACTGAAGCTTTCTTT. Amino acids: CASSWTGGVETEAFF.

CDR3 nucleotides: TGTGCCACCAGCAGAGGAGGACAGGGGAACACCGGGGAGCTGTTTTTT. It specifies CATSRGGQGNTGELFF. J is TRBJ2-2 and V is TRBV15; the match to TRBD1 covers 8 bases. Germline V CDR1 and CDR2: LNHNV, YYDKDF (reference sequence). This CDR3 has 16 amino acids. The V gene end was trimmed by 1 base and the J gene end by 1 base; junction bases not matched to a gene: 2.

Many counts were recorded for this clonotype. The genes are TRBV4-2 and TRBJ1-1; TRBD1 might be the D (6 bases). Germline CDR1 is LGHNA and CDR2 is YNFKEQ. Trimming took off 4 bases at V and 3 bases at J, with 15 bases between the two ends. The CDR3 is 15 residues long. The CDR3 sequence: CASSLPAGGHTEAFF. CDR3 nucleotide sequence: TGTGCCAGCAGCCTCCCGGCGGGGGGGCACACTGAAGCTTTCTTT.

The chain couples TRBV20-1 to TRBJ1-6, with TRBD1 matching 7 bases. CDR3 size: 13 residues. Trimming removed 1 base from V and 8 bases from J; junction bases left unmatched: 2. The germline CDR1 and CDR2 sequences are DFQATT and SNEGSKA (reference sequence). The CDR3 loop reads CSARVGTDSPLHF. The CDR3 DNA is TGCAGTGCTAGAGTAGGGACAGATTCACCCCTCCACTTT.

This clonotype was seen at least ten times. V usage is TRBV7-2 and J usage is TRBJ1-5; D is uncertain. CDR3 length equals 15 residues. The germline V gene encodes CDR1 SGHTA and CDR2 FQGNSA. Trimming removed 5 bases from V and 6 bases from J, with 17 bases in between. CDR3 in amino acids: CASSPGLERRQPQHF. The CDR3 DNA sequence: TGTGCCAGCAGCCCGGGCCTCGAAAGGCGTCAGCCCCAGCATTTT.

This clonotype came up many times. This CDR3 reads CASSPGQGVGYTEAFF. As DNA, the CDR3 is TGCGCCAGCAGCCCGGGACAGGGGGTCGGATACACTGAAGCTTTCTTT. The chain is built from TRBV5-1 and TRBJ1-1; 11 nucleotides line up with TRBD1. The CDR3 runs 16 residues. Losses at the gene ends were 4 bases for V and 3 bases for J; bases not matched to a gene: 8. Looked up from germline, CDR1 is SGHRS and CDR2 is YFSETQ.

V and J are TRBV20-1 and TRBJ2-1, with no clear D. This CDR3 contains 11 residues. Trimming left V 7 bases short and J 8 bases short, with 12 bases between. Germline values: CDR1 DFQATT, CDR2 SNEGSKA (reference sequence). The chain's CDR3 is CSVINVDEQFF. As DNA, the CDR3 is TGCAGTGTTATTAACGTAGATGAGCAGTTCTTC.

This clonotype was seen more than once but under ten times. The V gene is TRBV19, the J gene TRBJ2-3; D is unresolved. The CDR3 has 12 amino acids. V lost 5 bases and J lost 3, with 6 bases in between. CDR1 is LNHDA, CDR2 SQIVND, per germline (reference sequence). The CDR3: CASSQRTDTQYF. The CDR3 nucleotides read TGTGCCAGTAGTCAACGGACAGATACGCAGTATTTT.

The rearrangement joins TRBV5-1 to TRBJ2-5; 9 nucleotides line up with TRBD2. Germline CDR1 is SGHRS and CDR2 is YFSETQ. J gave up 4 bases and V 0 bases, and 4 bases lay outside the gene matches. The CDR3 is 15 residues long. In DNA form, the CDR3 reads TGCGCCAGCAGCTTGGGGCGGGGGGGCGGAGAGACCCAGTACTTC. Its translation is CASSLGRGGGETQYF.

This clonotype was picked up many times. The chain is built from TRBV28 and TRBJ1-1; D call uncertain. In germline, CDR1 is MDHEN, CDR2 SYDVKM. The CDR3 contains 12 residues. Deletions cut 2 bases from V and 6 bases from J, with 7 bases between. CDR3: CASSLLGSEAFF. DNA for the CDR3: TGTGCCAGCAGTTTACTGGGTTCTGAAGCTTTCTTT.